The rows below give T cell receptor beta chains drawn from one sample of a study of blood T cell repertoires in COVID-19. Repertoires were generated with immunoSEQ multiplex PCR, while TCRdb's copy carries only in-frame clones and drops some. Of 190,000 or so clones listed, more than 70% are singletons. The material sequenced was peripheral blood. All receptors derive from a woman in her thirties with acute or convalescent COVID-19. CDR3s include the opening cysteine and the closing phenylalanine or tryptophan. A D gene is named only where the DNA matches it firmly. Expanded clones get a size class; other rows say once, few or many, or leave the size out.

CDR3	DNA	V	J	D	size
CASSLFLGELFF	TGCGCCAGCAGCTTGTTTCTTGGGGAGCTGTTTTTT	TRBV5-1	TRBJ2-2	.	.
CASSSLLAGGQLGELFF	TGCGCCAGCAGCTCCCTTCTAGCGGGAGGACAACTCGGGGAGCTGTTTTTT	TRBV5-1	TRBJ2-2	TRBD2	.
CASSAMTGESEQYF	TGTGCCAGCAGTGCTATGACAGGGGAGTCCGAGCAGTACTTC	TRBV7-8	TRBJ2-7	TRBD1	.
CASSFGGSLNEQFF	TGCGCCAGCAGCTTTGGTGGCTCGCTGAATGAGCAGTTCTTC	TRBV5-1	TRBJ2-1	.	.
CASRGREVTFNKTQYF	TGTGCCAGCAGAGGGCGGGAGGTGACCTTTAATAAGACCCAGTACTTC	TRBV6-8	TRBJ2-5	TRBD2	.
CASSFGTSVYNEQFF	TGTGCCAGCAGCTTTGGGACTAGCGTCTATAATGAGCAGTTCTTC	TRBV11-3	TRBJ2-1	TRBD2	.
CASSRRVAGNTIYF	TGTGCCAGCAGTAGGAGGGTGGCTGGAAACACCATATATTTT	TRBV13	TRBJ1-3	.	few
CATRQQASTDTQYF	TGTGCCACCAGACAACAAGCTAGCACAGATACGCAGTATTTT	TRBV19	TRBJ2-3	.	.
CASSWTGVNEKLFF	TGTGCCAGCAGCTGGACAGGGGTGAATGAAAAACTGTTTTTT	TRBV6-5	TRBJ1-4	TRBD1	.
CASSLGTRFEYF	TGTGCCAGCAGCCTAGGGACTAGGTTCGAGTATTTT	TRBV5-5	TRBJ2-3	TRBD2	few
CASSQDGGSNQPQHF	TGTGCCAGCAGCCAAGATGGCGGAAGCAATCAGCCCCAGCATTTT	TRBV3-1/TRBV3-2	TRBJ1-5	.	.
CATSDFRGSPQFF	TGTGCCACCAGTGATTTCCGGGGAAGTCCGCAGTTCTTC	TRBV24-1	TRBJ2-1	.	.
CASSLEGRGETQYF	TGCGCCAGCAGCTTGGAGGGCAGGGGAGAGACCCAGTACTTC	TRBV5-1	TRBJ2-5	.	.
CASSARLAGYNEQFF	TGTGCCAGCAGCGCACGACTAGCGGGCTACAATGAGCAGTTCTTC	TRBV11-2	TRBJ2-1	TRBD2	.
CASSLAGTVHEQFF	TGTGCCAGCAGCTTGGCCGGGACAGTCCATGAGCAGTTCTTC	TRBV5-5	TRBJ2-1	TRBD1	.
CASSARPAGELFF	TGCGCCAGCAGTGCGAGGCCTGCCGGGGAGCTGTTTTTT	TRBV10-1	TRBJ2-2	.	once
CASSPQGIPETQYF	TGTGCCAGCAGTCCGCAGGGGATCCCAGAGACCCAGTACTTC	TRBV5-5	TRBJ2-5	.	.
CSAPRGSNEQFF	TGCAGCGCCCCAAGGGGGAGCAATGAGCAGTTCTTC	TRBV29-1	TRBJ2-1	.	.
CASTDSYNEQFF	TGCGCCAGCACCGATAGTTACAATGAGCAGTTCTTC	TRBV5-1	TRBJ2-1	.	.
CASSVGGQITDTQYF	TGTGCCAGCAGCGTAGGGGGGCAGATCACAGATACGCAGTATTTT	TRBV9	TRBJ2-3	.	once
CASSYVGLEGYTF	TGTGCCAGCAGTTACGTGGGGCTCGAGGGCTACACCTTC	TRBV6-6	TRBJ1-2	.	.
CASKERDRYNEQFF	TGTGCCAGCAAAGAGAGGGATAGGTACAATGAGCAGTTCTTC	TRBV27	TRBJ2-1	.	.
CASSPEGKGEKLFF	TGTGCCAGCAGCCCGGAGGGTAAAGGAGAAAAACTGTTTTTT	TRBV3-1/TRBV3-2	TRBJ1-4	.	.
CASSRGRASENEQFF	TGTGCCAGCAGCCGGGGGAGGGCCAGTGAGAATGAGCAGTTCTTC	TRBV3-1/TRBV3-2	TRBJ2-1	TRBD2	.
CASSYEARNQPQHF	TGTGCCAGCAGTTACGAGGCTCGTAATCAGCCCCAGCATTTT	TRBV6-2/TRBV6-3	TRBJ1-5	.	.
CASSRTVYNEQFF	TGCGCCAGCAGTCGGACAGTCTACAATGAGCAGTTCTTC	TRBV10-2	TRBJ2-1	.	.
CASSSQEGEQFF	TGTGCCAGCAGCTCCCAAGAGGGAGAGCAGTTCTTC	TRBV11-2	TRBJ2-1	.	once
CASRGGRAQFF	TGTGCCAGCCGAGGAGGGAGGGCGCAGTTCTTC	TRBV28	TRBJ2-1	TRBD2	.
CASSPPDSEAFF	TGTGCCAGCAGCCCCCCTGACAGCGAAGCTTTCTTT	TRBV28	TRBJ1-1	.	.
CASSISVNQPQHF	TGCGCCAGCAGCATCAGTGTGAATCAGCCCCAGCATTTT	TRBV5-1	TRBJ1-5	.	few
CASSFLADGEQYF	TGTGCCAGCAGCTTCCTGGCTGATGGTGAGCAGTACTTC	TRBV5-4	TRBJ2-7	.	.
CASSRRTGPDQPQHF	TGTGCCAGCAGCCGGCGGACAGGGCCGGATCAGCCCCAGCATTTT	TRBV7-6	TRBJ1-5	TRBD1	few
CSASLKLEQYF	TGCAGTGCTAGCTTAAAGCTTGAGCAGTACTTC	TRBV20-1	TRBJ2-7	.	once
CACHEADYSPLHF	TGTGCCTGCCATGAGGCGGACTATTCACCCCTCCACTTT	TRBV30	TRBJ1-6	.	.
CASSLLGSEQFF	TGTGCCAGCAGCCTCCTGGGCAGTGAGCAGTTCTTC	TRBV7-8	TRBJ2-1	.	.
CSARAGDLGTF	TGCAGTGCTAGAGCGGGGGACTTGGGAACCTTC	TRBV20-1	TRBJ1-2	.	once
CATSAVWGELFF	TGTGCCACCAGTGCAGTATGGGGGGAGCTGTTTTTT	TRBV24-1	TRBJ2-2	.	.
CASSFTPADRAAFF	TGTGCCAGCAGCTTTACTCCCGCAGACAGGGCCGCTTTCTTT	TRBV7-2	TRBJ1-1	TRBD1	few
CASSLNYGGSDTQYF	TGTGCCAGCAGCCTCAACTATGGCGGCTCAGATACGCAGTATTTT	TRBV7-6	TRBJ2-3	.	.
CASSDHPSGGSYEQYF	TGTGCCAGTAGCGACCACCCTAGCGGGGGTTCCTACGAGCAGTACTTC	TRBV19	TRBJ2-7	TRBD2	.
CASRQVAPYGYTF	TGTGCCAGTAGACAGGTGGCCCCCTATGGCTACACCTTC	TRBV6-5	TRBJ1-2	.	.
CASSPRLAAYEQYF	TGTGCCAGCAGCCCCCGGCTAGCGGCCTACGAGCAGTACTTC	TRBV9	TRBJ2-7	TRBD2	.
CASNKGDTGELFF	TGTGCCAGCAATAAGGGGGACACCGGGGAGCTGTTTTTT	TRBV2	TRBJ2-2	.	.
CASSLITGGRLFF	TGTGCCAGCAGTTTAATAACAGGGGGGAGACTGTTTTTT	TRBV28	TRBJ2-2	TRBD1	.
CAWKAGFYEQFF	TGTGCCTGGAAGGCAGGGTTTTATGAGCAGTTCTTC	TRBV30	TRBJ2-1	.	few
CASSVSGSYNEQFF	TGTGCCAGCAGCGTTAGTGGCTCCTACAATGAGCAGTTCTTC	TRBV9	TRBJ2-1	.	.